These 25 T cell receptor beta chains were all obtained from the same sample, sequenced in a study of beta chain features in type 1 diabetes. The study's findings and limits: Patients with Type 1 diabetes showed moderately but significantly shorter TCRB CDR3s in all four CD4+ subsets.

These receptors lack a known antigen. Of the isolated RNA, all was reverse transcribed, and so the sequenced material was expressed TCRB transcripts. The method was immunoSEQ multiplex PCR; TCRdb's version includes in-frame clones alone and lacks a portion of them. The sample carries hundreds of thousands of clones, over 11% recorded once. Sequencing was performed on naive CD4+ T cells from blood. The receptor set was obtained from a man aged 18-30 years with type 1 diabetes.

This chain connects TRBV10-2 to TRBJ1-1, with D uncertain. The CDR3 totals 13 residues. Germline CDR1 reads WSHSY; CDR2 reads SAAADI. Trimming pared 1 base from V and 3 bases from J, leaving 6 bases between. The DNA of the CDR3 is TGCGCCAGCAGTGAGTTCGGTGACACTGAAGCTTTCTTT. Its protein product is CASSEFGDTEAFF.

The chain links TRBV18 to TRBJ2-6; 7 bases fit TRBD1. Germline loops: CDR1 KGHSH, CDR2 LQKENI. The CDR3 consists of 14 residues. J was trimmed by 11 bases and V by 4 bases; bases with no gene match: 8. The CDR3 loop is CASSQPDRAHVLTF. Written as DNA, the CDR3 is TGTGCCAGCTCACAACCAGACAGGGCTCACGTCCTGACTTTC.

CDR3 protein: CASSRTGPGSPLHF. The CDR3 DNA follows: TGTGCCAGCAGCCGGACAGGGCCGGGTTCACCCCTCCACTTT. The chain employs TRBV9 and TRBJ1-6, with TRBD1 matching over 8 bases. J gave up 9 bases and V 4 bases, and 6 bases lay outside the gene matches. From germline, CDR1 is SGDLS and CDR2 YYNGEE. This CDR3 spans 14 amino acids.

The chain employs TRBV6-1 and TRBJ1-5, with TRBD1 as a possible D gene (5 bases). Trimming stripped 2 bases from V and 7 bases from J, with 15 bases between. The length of the CDR3 is 15 residues. CDR1 and CDR2 from the germline V gene are MNHNS and SASEGT. This CDR3 reads CASSELWGAGQPQHF. DNA for the CDR3: TGTGCCAGCAGTGAACTCTGGGGCGCGGGACAGCCCCAGCATTTT.

The chain is built from TRBV9 and TRBJ1-2; 7 bases align to TRBD1. Trimming at V came to 3 bases and at J to 9 bases, leaving 17 bases not matched to a gene. The length of the CDR3 is 16 residues. Germline V gene data show CDR1 as SGDLS and CDR2 as YYNGEE. The CDR3: CASSAGSRGLGMRYTF. CDR3 sequence (DNA): TGTGCCAGCAGCGCAGGGAGTAGGGGGCTTGGTATGCGCTACACCTTC.

This chain uses TRBV7-2 with TRBJ2-7; 11 bases are a match to TRBD1. The V gene end was trimmed by 5 bases and the J gene end by 4 bases; junction bases not matched to a gene: 10. The germline gives CDR1 SGHTA, CDR2 FQGNSA. The CDR3 length is 16 residues. DNA of the CDR3: TGTGCCAGCAGCCGGAACACCGGGACAGGGGGTTACGAGCAGTACTTC. Its protein product is CASSRNTGTGGYEQYF. Combining the CDR3 with reference TRBV7-2 and TRBJ2-7 gives the whole variable domain GAGVSQSPSNKVTEKGKDVELRCDPISGHTALYWYRQSLGQGLEFLIYFQGNSAPDKSGLPSDRFSAERTGGSVSTLTIQRTQQEDSAVYLCASSRNTGTGGYEQYFGPGTRLTVT.

This clone appeared a few times. The rearrangement uses TRBV4-2 and TRBJ2-7; 8 positions match TRBD2. J lost 2 bases, V lost 0 bases, and 6 bases had no gene match. CDR3 length: 16 residues. Germline values: CDR1 LGHNA, CDR2 YNFKEQ. This CDR3 reads CASSQETAGGPYEQYF. For the CDR3, the DNA is TGTGCCAGCAGCCAAGAGACGGCGGGGGGACCCTACGAGCAGTACTTC.

This clone has more than one count but fewer than ten. The CDR3 DNA is TGTGCCTCCCTCTCGGGGCTGGGGGAGACCCAGTACTTC. Translation: CASLSGLGETQYF. This chain joins TRBV10-3 and TRBJ2-5; perhaps D is TRBD1 or TRBD2 (5 bases each). Germline V CDR1 and CDR2: ENHRY, SYGVKD. The V end lost 11 bases, the J end lost 5 bases, and 18 bases lay between the germline ends. CDR3 length: 13 residues.

V is TRBV7-9 and J is TRBJ1-3; no reliable D call. CDR1 is SEHNR and CDR2 is FQNEAQ in the germline V gene (reference sequence). Trimming removed 2 bases from V and 3 bases from J, with 5 bases in between. This CDR3 contains 13 residues. CDR3 in amino acids: CASSLFVGNTIYF. The CDR3 DNA follows: TGTGCCAGCAGCTTATTCGTTGGAAACACCATATATTTT.

This chain connects TRBV5-1 to TRBJ2-3; possibly TRBD2 for D (6 bases). This CDR3 comprises 15 residues. Trimming removed 4 bases at V and 0 bases at J, with 12 bases between. Per the germline V gene, CDR1 is SGHRS and CDR2 is YFSETQ. CDR3 sequence (DNA): TGCGCCAGCAGCAGAGTAGCGGAGAGCACAGATACGCAGTATTTT. This gives the protein CASSRVAESTDTQYF.

This clone was recorded a few times. The J gene is TRBJ2-7, the V gene TRBV14, with D possibly TRBD1 on 5 matching bases. Between the trimmed V and J ends, which lost 9 bases and 3 bases, there was a span of 12 bases. This CDR3 has 12 amino acids. CDR1 and CDR2 (germline): SGHDN, FVKESK. This chain's CDR3 is CARLRQFYEQYF. As DNA, the CDR3 is TGTGCCAGACTTAGACAGTTCTACGAGCAGTACTTC. The full variable domain, its missing parts supplied by reference TRBV14 and TRBJ2-7, is EAGVTQFPSHSVIEKGQTVTLRCDPISGHDNLYWYRRVMGKEIKFLLHFVKESKQDESGMPNNRFLAERTGGTYSTLKVQPAELEDSGVYFCARLRQFYEQYFGPGTRLTVT.

The chain links TRBV29-1 to TRBJ1-2; the D gene is possibly TRBD1 (5 bases). Germline CDR1 and CDR2: SQVTM and ANQGSEA. The V and J ends lost 3 bases and 4 bases respectively, with 12 bases between them. The CDR3 extends over 13 amino acids. DNA of the CDR3: TGCAGCGTTGAGAACAGGAATAGCTATGGCTACACCTTC. Protein: CSVENRNSYGYTF.

A word on this clone: This same CDR3 is encoded by further DNA sequences in the sample. This chain joins TRBV5-4 and TRBJ2-4, with D possibly matching TRBD2 (6 bases). V was clipped by 9 bases and J by 0 bases, with 13 bases between them. This CDR3 contains 14 residues. Germline V gives CDR1 SGHNT, CDR2 YYREEE (reference sequence). CDR3 bases: TGTGCCACCAAGCAGGGACTAGCCAAAAACATTCAGTACTTC. This translates into CATKQGLAKNIQYF.

The CDR3 DNA sequence: TGCAGTGCTAGACAATTTCAGCCCCAGCATTTT. Its protein product is CSARQFQPQHF. J is TRBJ1-5 and V is TRBV20-1; D ambiguous. V lost 2 bases, J lost 6 bases, and 5 bases lay in between. This CDR3 has 11 amino acids. From germline, CDR1 is DFQATT and CDR2 SNEGSKA (reference sequence).

The V gene is TRBV4-2, the J gene TRBJ2-2; the match to TRBD2 covers 9 bases. V lost 4 bases, J lost 2 bases, and 14 bases stayed unmatched. The CDR3 extends over 19 amino acids. CDR1 and CDR2 from the germline V gene are LGHNA and YNFKEQ. CDR3 loop: CASSPKRGSGSLNTGELFF. In nucleotides, the CDR3 is TGTGCCAGCAGCCCAAAGAGGGGTAGCGGGAGCCTAAACACCGGGGAGCTGTTTTTT.

The J gene is TRBJ2-7, the V gene TRBV27; D gene uncertain. V was pared by 3 bases and J by 5 bases, with 14 bases between. The germline V gene encodes CDR1 MNHEY and CDR2 SMNVEV (reference sequence). This CDR3 is built from 14 residues. The CDR3 sequence is CASSFGNSFNEQYF. CDR3 nucleotides: TGTGCCAGCAGTTTTGGGAACAGTTTTAACGAGCAGTACTTC.

This clone occurred a few times. The chain has TRBV6-6 and TRBJ2-2; a possible D gene is TRBD2 (6 bases). This CDR3 is 13 amino acids long. CDR1 and CDR2 from the germline V gene are MNHNY and SVGAGI (reference sequence). V lost 10 bases and J 5 bases, leaving 14 bases between the germline ends. The CDR3 is CATHGGATGELFF. DNA of the CDR3: TGTGCCACGCACGGAGGGGCGACCGGGGAGCTGTTTTTT.

The chain carries TRBV5-4 and TRBJ2-1; D might be TRBD1 or TRBD2, each matching 6 bases. Germline CDR1 is SGHNT and CDR2 is YYREEE (reference sequence). V was clipped by 2 bases and J by 6 bases, with 18 bases between them. This CDR3 is built from 16 residues. CDR3 sequence: CASSLSIVQGLNEQFF. The DNA of the CDR3 is TGTGCCAGCAGCTTAAGTATTGTACAGGGACTCAATGAGCAGTTCTTC.

This clone was observed a handful of times. The J gene is TRBJ2-3, the V gene TRBV7-2, with TRBD2 matching over 12 bases. The trim removed 5 bases at V and 3 bases at J, leaving 3 bases unmatched. Germline lookup yields CDR1 SGHTA and CDR2 FQGNSA. The CDR3 consists of 15 residues. The CDR3 nucleotides read TGTGCCAGCAGCGAGACTAGCGGGAGTACAGATACGCAGTATTTT. Translated, it gives CASSETSGSTDTQYF.

The CDR3 sequence: CAIRPSGGTYNEQFF. CDR3 sequence (DNA): TGTGCCATCAGACCCAGCGGGGGCACGTACAATGAGCAGTTCTTC. The chain is built from TRBV10-3 and TRBJ2-1, with 8 bases matching TRBD2. Unmatched junction bases numbered 8, after V lost 6 bases and J lost 4 bases. Germline CDR1 is ENHRY and CDR2 is SYGVKD. The CDR3 length is 15 residues.

V is TRBV4-2 and J is TRBJ1-1, with 9 positions matching TRBD1. V shed 1 base, J shed 2 bases, and the junction held 5 bases outside the gene matches. Germline V CDR1 and CDR2: LGHNA, YNFKEQ. This CDR3 has 16 amino acids. The CDR3 loop is CASSQAGTGLNTEAFF. The CDR3 DNA reads TGTGCCAGCAGCCAAGCGGGGACAGGGTTAAACACTGAAGCTTTCTTT.

This clone was seen only a few times. CDR3 in amino acids: CASSDGTGFSGNTIYF. CDR3 coding DNA: TGTGCCAGCAGCGACGGTACAGGCTTCTCTGGAAACACCATATATTTT. This rearrangement joins TRBV27 to TRBJ1-3; a weak D match, TRBD1 (5 bases). CDR1 and CDR2 (germline): MNHEY, SMNVEV (reference sequence). The CDR3 is made up of 16 amino acids. V lost 6 bases and J 0 bases, leaving 15 bases between the germline ends.

In this sample, this clone turned up a few times. The chain couples TRBV27 to TRBJ1-1; 7 bases align to TRBD1. With V trimmed by 4 bases and J by 8 bases, 7 bases remained unmatched. This CDR3 comprises 13 residues. Germline CDR1 is MNHEY and CDR2 is SMNVEV (reference sequence). CDR3 sequence reads: CASSWQGGREAFF. Written as DNA, the CDR3 is TGTGCCAGCAGTTGGCAGGGGGGAAGGGAAGCTTTCTTT.

This chain connects TRBV5-4 to TRBJ2-1; 9 nucleotides agree with TRBD2. This CDR3 contains 17 residues. V was clipped by 2 bases and J by 0 bases; unmatched bases: 6. The germline V gene has CDR1 SGHNT and CDR2 YYREEE (reference sequence). The chain's CDR3 is CASSFFVSGSSYNEQFF. CDR3 DNA: TGTGCCAGCAGCTTTTTTGTTAGCGGGAGCTCCTACAATGAGCAGTTCTTC.

J is TRBJ2-7 and V is TRBV21-1. TRBV21-1 is a pseudogene. The CDR3 extends over 13 amino acids. This CDR3 is CASSKGTSYEQYF. In DNA, the CDR3 is TGTGCCAGCAGCAAGGGGACCTCCTACGAGCAGTACTTC.